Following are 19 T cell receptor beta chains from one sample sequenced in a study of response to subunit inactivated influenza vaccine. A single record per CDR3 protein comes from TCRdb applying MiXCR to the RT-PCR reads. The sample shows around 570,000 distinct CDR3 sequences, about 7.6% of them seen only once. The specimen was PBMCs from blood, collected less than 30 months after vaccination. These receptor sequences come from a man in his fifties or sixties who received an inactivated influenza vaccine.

Written as DNA, the CDR3 is TGTGCCATCAGTGATCCGGGACAGCCGAATTCACCCCTCCACTTT. It translates to CAISDPGQPNSPLHF. The gene calls are TRBV10-3 and TRBJ1-6; 7 bases map to TRBD1. The CDR3 loop spans 15 amino acids. The J segment lost 7 bases and the V segment lost 3 bases, leaving 6 bases of the junction unmatched. Germline lookup yields CDR1 ENHRY and CDR2 SYGVKD.

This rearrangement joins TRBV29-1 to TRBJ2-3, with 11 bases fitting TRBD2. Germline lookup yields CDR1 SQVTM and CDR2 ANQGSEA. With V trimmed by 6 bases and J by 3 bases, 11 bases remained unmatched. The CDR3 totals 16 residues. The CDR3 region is CSVLGASGGKTDTQYF. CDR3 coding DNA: TGCAGCGTCCTAGGCGCTAGCGGGGGGAAAACAGATACGCAGTATTTT.

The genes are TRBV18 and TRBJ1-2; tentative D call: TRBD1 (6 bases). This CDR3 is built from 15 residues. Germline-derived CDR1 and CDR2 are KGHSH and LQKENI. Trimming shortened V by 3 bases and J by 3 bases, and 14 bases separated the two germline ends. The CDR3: CASSPEQGYDYGYTF. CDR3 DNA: TGTGCCAGCTCACCCGAACAGGGATATGACTATGGCTACACCTTC.

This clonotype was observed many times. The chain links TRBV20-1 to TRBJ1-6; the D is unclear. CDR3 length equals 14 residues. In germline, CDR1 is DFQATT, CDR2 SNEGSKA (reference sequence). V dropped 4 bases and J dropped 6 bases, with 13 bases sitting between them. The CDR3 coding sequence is TGCAGTGCTACCCGGAGCGCCCTTAATTCACCCCTCCACTTT. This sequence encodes CSATRSALNSPLHF.

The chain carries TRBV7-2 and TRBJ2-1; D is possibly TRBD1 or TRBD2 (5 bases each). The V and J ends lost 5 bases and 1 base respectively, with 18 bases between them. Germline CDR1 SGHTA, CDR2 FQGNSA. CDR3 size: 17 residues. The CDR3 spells CASSPRSGRGSYNEQFF. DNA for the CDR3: TGTGCCAGCAGCCCTAGGTCAGGGAGAGGGTCCTACAATGAGCAGTTCTTC.

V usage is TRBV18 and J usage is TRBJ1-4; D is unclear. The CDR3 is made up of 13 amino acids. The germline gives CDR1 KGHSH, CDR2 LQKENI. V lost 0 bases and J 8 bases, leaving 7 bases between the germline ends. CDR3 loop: CASSPPSEEKLFF. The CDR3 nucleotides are TGTGCCAGCTCACCACCCTCTGAAGAAAAACTGTTTTTT. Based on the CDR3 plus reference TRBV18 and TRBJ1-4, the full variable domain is NAGVMQNPRHLVRRRGQEARLRCSPMKGHSHVYWYRQLPEEGLKFMVYLQKENIIDESGMPKERFSAEFPKEGPSILRIQQVVRGDSAAYFCASSPPSEEKLFFGSGTQLSVL.

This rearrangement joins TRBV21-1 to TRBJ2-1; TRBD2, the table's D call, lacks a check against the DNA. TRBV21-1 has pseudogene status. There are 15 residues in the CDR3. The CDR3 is CASSKSGTSVYEQFF. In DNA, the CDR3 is TGTGCCAGCAGCAAAAGCGGGACTAGCGTCTATGAGCAGTTCTTC.

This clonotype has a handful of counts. The CDR3 sequence: CASSQAEEGLAEYEQYF. CDR3 DNA sequence: TGCGCCAGCAGCCAAGCGGAAGAGGGACTAGCGGAATACGAGCAGTACTTC. V usage is TRBV4-3 and J usage is TRBJ2-7; 11 positions match TRBD2. The CDR3 covers 17 residues. The V and J ends lost 1 base and 4 bases, in that order; junction bases with no gene match: 9. Germline CDR1 is LGHNA and CDR2 is YSLEER.

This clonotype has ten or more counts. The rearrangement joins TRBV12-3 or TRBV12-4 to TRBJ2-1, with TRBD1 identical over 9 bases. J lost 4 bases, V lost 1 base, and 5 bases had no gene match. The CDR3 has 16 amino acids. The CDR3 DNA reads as TGTGCCAGCAGTTTAGTTGGGGACAGGGTATACAATGAGCAGTTCTTC. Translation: CASSLVGDRVYNEQFF.

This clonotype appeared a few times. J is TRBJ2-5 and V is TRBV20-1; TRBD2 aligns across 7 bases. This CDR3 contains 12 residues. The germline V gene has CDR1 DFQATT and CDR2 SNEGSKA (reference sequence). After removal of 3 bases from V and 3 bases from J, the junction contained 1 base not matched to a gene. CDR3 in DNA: TGCAGTGCTAGCCTAGCGGAAGAGACCCAGTACTTC. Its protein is CSASLAEETQYF.

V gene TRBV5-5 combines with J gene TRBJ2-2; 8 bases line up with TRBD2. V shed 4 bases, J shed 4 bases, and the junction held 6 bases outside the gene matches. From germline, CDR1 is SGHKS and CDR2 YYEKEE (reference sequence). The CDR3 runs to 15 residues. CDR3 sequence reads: CASSPGGASTGELFF. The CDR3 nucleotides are TGTGCCAGCAGCCCCGGGGGGGCGTCCACCGGGGAGCTGTTTTTT. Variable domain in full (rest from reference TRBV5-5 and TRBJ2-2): DAGVTQSPTHLIKTRGQQVTLRCSPISGHKSVSWYQQVLGQGPQFIFQYYEKEERGRGNFPDRFSARQFPNYSSELNVNALLLGDSALYLCASSPGGASTGELFFGEGSRLTVL.

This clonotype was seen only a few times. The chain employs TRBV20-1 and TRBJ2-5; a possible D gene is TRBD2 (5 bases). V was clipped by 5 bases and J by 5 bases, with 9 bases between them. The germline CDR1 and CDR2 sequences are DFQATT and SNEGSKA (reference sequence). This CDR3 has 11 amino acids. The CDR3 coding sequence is TGCAGTGCTGAGGAGCGGGAGACCCAGTACTTC. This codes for CSAEERETQYF.

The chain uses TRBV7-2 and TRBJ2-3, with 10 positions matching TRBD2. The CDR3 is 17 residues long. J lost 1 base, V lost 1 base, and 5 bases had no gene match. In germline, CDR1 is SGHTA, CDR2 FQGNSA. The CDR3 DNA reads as TGTGCCAGCAGCTTAGACGCAGCGGGAGGGGGCACAGATACGCAGTATTTT. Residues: CASSLDAAGGGTDTQYF. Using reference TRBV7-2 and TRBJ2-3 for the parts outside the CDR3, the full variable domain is GAGVSQSPSNKVTEKGKDVELRCDPISGHTALYWYRQSLGQGLEFLIYFQGNSAPDKSGLPSDRFSAERTGGSVSTLTIQRTQQEDSAVYLCASSLDAAGGGTDTQYFGPGTRLTVL.

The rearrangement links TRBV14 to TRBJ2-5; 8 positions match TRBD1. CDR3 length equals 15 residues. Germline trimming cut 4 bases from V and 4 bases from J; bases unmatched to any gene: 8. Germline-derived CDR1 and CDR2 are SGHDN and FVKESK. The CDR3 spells CASSRWTGKIETQYF. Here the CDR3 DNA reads TGTGCCAGCAGCCGGTGGACAGGGAAGATAGAGACCCAGTACTTC.

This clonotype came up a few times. CDR3 coding DNA: TGTGCCAGCAGTTTAGCGCACATAAGGGAGCAGTACTTC. Residues: CASSLAHIREQYF. This chain connects TRBV12-3 or TRBV12-4 to TRBJ2-7; D is unresolved. The CDR3 has 13 residues. The V end was cut by 0 bases, the J end by 7 bases, with 10 bases between.

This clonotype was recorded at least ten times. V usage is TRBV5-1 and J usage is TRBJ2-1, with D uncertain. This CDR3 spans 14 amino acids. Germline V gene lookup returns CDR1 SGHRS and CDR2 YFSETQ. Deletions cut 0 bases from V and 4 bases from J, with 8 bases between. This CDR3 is CASSLARDYNEQFF. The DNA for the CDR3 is TGCGCCAGCAGCTTGGCAAGGGATTACAATGAGCAGTTCTTC.

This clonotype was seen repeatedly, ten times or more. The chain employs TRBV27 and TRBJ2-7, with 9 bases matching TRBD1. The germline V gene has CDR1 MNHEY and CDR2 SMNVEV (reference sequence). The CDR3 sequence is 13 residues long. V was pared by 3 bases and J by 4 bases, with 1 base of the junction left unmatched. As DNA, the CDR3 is TGTGCCAGCAGTTTCGGGACAGGGTACGAGCAGTACTTC. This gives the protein CASSFGTGYEQYF.

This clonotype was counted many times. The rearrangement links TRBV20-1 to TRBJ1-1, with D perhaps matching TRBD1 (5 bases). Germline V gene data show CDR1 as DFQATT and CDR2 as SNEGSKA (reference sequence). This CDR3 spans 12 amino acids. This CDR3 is CSARGGNTEAFF. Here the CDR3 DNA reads TGCAGCGCCCGGGGGGGGAACACTGAAGCTTTCTTT.

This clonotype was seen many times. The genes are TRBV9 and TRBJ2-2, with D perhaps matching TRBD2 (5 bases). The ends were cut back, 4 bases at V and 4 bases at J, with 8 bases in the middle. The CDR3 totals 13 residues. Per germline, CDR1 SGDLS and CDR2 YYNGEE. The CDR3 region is CASSRAGTGELFF. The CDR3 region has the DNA TGTGCCAGCAGCCGGGCGGGCACCGGGGAGCTGTTTTTT. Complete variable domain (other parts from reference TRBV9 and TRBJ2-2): DSGVTQTPKHLITATGQRVTLRCSPRSGDLSVYWYQQSLDQGLQFLIQYYNGEERAKGNILERFSAQQFPDLHSELNLSSLELGDSALYFCASSRAGTGELFFGEGSRLTVL.